This is a list of T cell receptor beta chains from one sample in a study of T cell repertoires in cytomegalovirus infection. TCRdb used MiXCR to reprocess the reads, holding one entry per CDR3 protein. The table lists some 940,000 distinct CDR3 sequences, approximately 32% of them singletons. For these receptors, no antigen is known. The sequences come from cultured CD8+ T cells from PBMCs, collected from culture after CMV antigen stimulation. The receptors derive from a human donor in good health (CMV status not recorded). Some clones in this sample may be carry-over from other donors' samples. Each CDR3 is given with its conserved first and last residue. A D gene is named only where the DNA matches it firmly. Rows give clone size only sometimes, using once, few, many, or a class for an expanded clone.

>TRBD1|TRBV9|NA|TRBJ2-1
CASSFGTGLGSEQFF
TGTGCCAGCAGCTTCGGGACAGGGTTGGGCAGTGAGCAGTTCTTC
>NA|TRBV6-5|many|TRBJ2-7
CASSLPGDITTYEQYF
TGTGCCAGCAGTTTACCCGGGGACATCACTACCTACGAGCAGTACTTC
>NA|TRBV6-8|NA|TRBJ2-1
CASSSTFDEQFF
TGTGCCAGCAGTTCTACCTTCGATGAGCAGTTCTTC
>NA|TRBV7-6|many|TRBJ1-1
CASRKVRGTEAFF
TGTGCCAGCAGAAAAGTCAGGGGCACTGAAGCTTTCTTT
>NA|TRBV19|NA|TRBJ1-1
CASRFLPIRNTEAFF
TGTGCCAGTAGATTTCTCCCAATCCGGAACACTGAAGCTTTCTTT
>TRBD1|TRBV19|NA|TRBJ2-1
CASSKGASTYNEQFF
TGTGCCAGTAGTAAGGGGGCTTCCACCTACAATGAGCAGTTCTTC
>NA|TRBV4-3|few|TRBJ2-1
CASSQERGDPYNEQFF
TGCGCCAGCAGCCAAGAGAGAGGGGATCCTTACAATGAGCAGTTCTTC
>NA|TRBV2|few|TRBJ1-5
CASGRQHSNQPQHF
TGTGCCAGCGGCCGACAGCATAGCAATCAGCCCCAGCATTTT
>NA|TRBV3-1|NA|TRBJ1-5
CASNQVPGGNQPQHF
TGTGCCAGCAACCAAGTTCCCGGCGGCAATCAGCCCCAGCATTTT
>NA|TRBV5-6|NA|TRBJ1-5
CASRLPHLSPRPGGRRGGNQPQHF
TGTGCCAGCAGATTGCCACACCTCTCCCCGAGGCCTGGAGGACGGCGAGGGGGCAATCAGCCCCAGCATTTT
>NA|TRBV9|once|TRBJ1-2
CATWDRNYGYTF
TGTGCCACTTGGGACCGCAACTATGGCTACACCTTC
>NA|TRBV6-1|NA|TRBJ2-3
CASTPPTDTQYF
TGTGCCAGCACCCCCCCCACAGATACGCAGTATTTT
>TRBD1|TRBV6-5|few|TRBJ1-1
CASSYWGQGPPTEAFF
TGTGCCAGCAGTTACTGGGGACAGGGACCCCCCACTGAAGCTTTCTTT
>NA|TRBV7-8|many|TRBJ2-2
CASSFSRELFF
TGTGCCAGCAGCTTTAGCCGGGAGCTGTTTTTT
>NA|TRBV6-5|NA|TRBJ1-1
CASSYGSMNTEAFF
TGTGCCAGCAGTTACGGGTCAATGAACACTGAAGCTTTCTTT
>NA|TRBV7-9|NA|TRBJ1-2
CASTSDTFPYGYTF
TGTGCCAGCACCTCGGACACTTTCCCCTATGGCTACACCTTC
>NA|TRBV5-3|few|TRBJ2-7
CASRGVEQYF
TGTGCCAGCAGAGGGGTTGAGCAGTACTTC
>NA|TRBV12-3/TRBV12-4|many|TRBJ2-3
CASSSGLLTDTQYF
TGTGCCAGCAGTTCGGGACTGCTCACAGATACGCAGTATTTT
>TRBD1|TRBV27|NA|TRBJ1-1
CASSLDRGRDEAFF
TGTGCCAGCAGTCTCGACAGGGGGCGAGATGAAGCTTTCTTT
>TRBD1|TRBV7-8|NA|TRBJ2-2
CASSWGRDRPNTGELFF
TGTGCCAGCAGTTGGGGAAGGGACAGACCGAACACCGGGGAGCTGTTTTTT
>NA|TRBV19|NA|TRBJ2-2
CASSIVAGEYVNTGELFF
TGTGCCAGTAGTATAGTGGCAGGAGAATACGTGAACACCGGGGAGCTGTTTTTT
>NA|TRBV6-1|few|TRBJ1-5
CASSDVAGSNQPQHF
TGTGCCAGCAGTGATGTGGCAGGTAGCAATCAGCCCCAGCATTTT
>NA|TRBV7-4|once|TRBJ2-2
CASGRPNTGELFF
TGTGCCTCCGGACGGCCTAACACCGGGGAGCTGTTTTTT
>NA|TRBV7-9|few|TRBJ1-2
CASSFETRLVYGYTF
TGTGCCAGCAGCTTTGAGACAAGACTGGTCTATGGCTACACCTTC
>NA|TRBV12-5|NA|TRBJ2-1
CASGLGGNNEQFF
TGTGCTAGTGGCCTTGGGGGTAACAATGAGCAGTTCTTC
>NA|TRBV28|many|TRBJ1-2
CASSLSNRANYGYTF
TGTGCCAGCAGTTTATCGAACAGGGCTAACTATGGCTACACCTTC
>TRBD1|TRBV27|NA|TRBJ1-1
CASSLRDSGRSEAFF
TGTGCCAGCAGTTTAAGGGACAGTGGGAGGAGTGAAGCTTTCTTT
>NA|TRBV5-6|NA|TRBJ2-1
CASSPGVGDGNEQFF
TGTGCCAGCAGCCCGGGGGTAGGGGATGGCAATGAGCAGTTCTTC
>NA|TRBV18|few|TRBJ2-1
CASSQRRDDGPSGEQFF
TGTGCCAGCTCACAGCGACGGGACGACGGTCCGAGCGGGGAGCAGTTCTTC